These 23 T cell receptor beta chains share one sample of origin, sequenced in a study of blood T cells in healthy people across ages. For the second PCR, which ran for roughly 7 to 11 cycles, a sample-barcoded 5' primer and a J-beta primer mix were used. TCRdb recomputed calls from the 5' RACE reads with MiXCR, one row per CDR3 protein. The table has about 2 million distinct CDR3 sequences, around 50% seen once; the top ten hold roughly 2%. The specimen was blood. These receptor sequences come from a woman in her forties in good health.

This chain uses TRBV20-1 with TRBJ2-5; 11 bases map to TRBD2. The CDR3 runs to 15 residues. Germline V CDR1 and CDR2: DFQATT, SNEGSKA (reference sequence). V was pared by 3 bases and J by 4 bases, with 7 bases of the junction left unmatched. The CDR3 DNA is TGCAGTGCTAGTTCGACTAGCGGGGATAGAGAGACCCAGTACTTC. Translation gives CSASSTSGDRETQYF.

CDR3 sequence reads: CASRPMLGASYEQYF. CDR3 in DNA: TGTGCCAGCAGGCCAATGCTAGGGGCCTCCTACGAGCAGTACTTC. The gene calls are TRBV27 and TRBJ2-7, with a possible D match to TRBD1 (5 bases). Germline V gives CDR1 MNHEY, CDR2 SMNVEV (reference sequence). V lost 6 bases to trimming and J lost 0 bases, with 15 bases between them. The CDR3 consists of 15 residues.

The chain employs TRBV20-1 and TRBJ2-5; 10 positions match TRBD2. Per the germline V gene, CDR1 is DFQATT and CDR2 is SNEGSKA (reference sequence). The CDR3 is made up of 14 amino acids. V gave up 6 bases and J gave up 11 bases; unmatched junction bases: 15. The DNA of the CDR3 is TGCAGTGCAATACTAGCGGGGAGTTACAATGAGCAGTACTTC. Residues: CSAILAGSYNEQYF.

V is TRBV5-1 and J is TRBJ2-5; perhaps TRBD2 as D (5 bases). Per germline, CDR1 SGHRS and CDR2 YFSETQ. CDR3 length: 15 amino acids. Deletions cut 6 bases from V and 5 bases from J, with 20 bases between. This CDR3 is CASTDQDSPGETQYF. In DNA, the CDR3 is TGCGCCAGCACCGATCAAGACTCACCGGGGGAGACCCAGTACTTC. The variable domain in full, completed from reference TRBV5-1 and TRBJ2-5, reads KAGVTQTPRYLIKTRGQQVTLSCSPISGHRSVSWYQQTPGQGLQFLFEYFSETQRNKGNFPGRFSGRQFSNSRSEMNVSTLELGDSALYLCASTDQDSPGETQYFGPGTRLLVL.

CDR3 sequence: CASSGSPKGEYQETQYF. CDR3 in DNA: TGTGCCAGCAGCGGATCCCCTAAGGGGGAGTACCAAGAGACCCAGTACTTC. The V and J genes are TRBV9 and TRBJ2-5, with a tentative D call TRBD1 (6 bases). The CDR3 has 17 amino acids. V was trimmed by 3 bases and J by 0 bases, leaving 18 bases between them. CDR1 SGDLS and CDR2 YYNGEE come from the germline V gene.

This rearrangement joins TRBV28 to TRBJ2-7, with D possibly TRBD1 on 5 matching bases. The germline gives CDR1 MDHEN, CDR2 SYDVKM. Trimming stripped 3 bases from V and 0 bases from J, with 18 bases between. CDR3 length: 17 residues. For the CDR3, the DNA is TGTGCCAGCAGTTTGTGGGGCCTAACCCGAAGCTCCTACGAGCAGTACTTC. This codes for CASSLWGLTRSSYEQYF.

The chain joins TRBV7-9 to TRBJ2-7; 8 bases agree with TRBD1. The V gene's germline CDR1 is SEHNR and CDR2 FQNEAQ (reference sequence). V trimming: 3 bases; J trimming: 5 bases; junction bases outside the gene matches: 9. The CDR3 is 15 amino acids. The CDR3 is CASSFIHRGVHEQYF. The CDR3 coding sequence is TGTGCCAGCAGCTTTATCCACAGGGGGGTCCACGAGCAGTACTTC. Full variable domain (missing parts from reference TRBV7-9 and TRBJ2-7): DTGVSQNPRHKITKRGQNVTFRCDPISEHNRLYWYRQTLGQGPEFLTYFQNEAQLEKSRLLSDRFSAERPKGSFSTLEIQRTEQGDSAMYLCASSFIHRGVHEQYFGPGTRLTVT.

This clonotype was found a few times. The chain carries TRBV29-1 and TRBJ2-5, with TRBD1 matching 7 bases. TRBJ2-7 explains the end of the DNA better; the J call may be wrong. Germline V lookup: CDR1 SQVTM, CDR2 ANQGSEA. The CDR3 has 12 residues. The CDR3 coding sequence is TGCAGCGCCTGGGACAGCTATTACGAGCAGTACTTC. It is translated as CSAWDSYYEQYF.

V is TRBV20-1 and J is TRBJ2-3; 9 nucleotides align to TRBD2. This CDR3 has 16 amino acids. V gave up 1 base and J gave up 5 bases; unmatched junction bases: 10. Germline V gene data show CDR1 as DFQATT and CDR2 as SNEGSKA (reference sequence). The CDR3 loop is CSARASSRGGRDTQYF. The CDR3 coding sequence is TGCAGTGCTAGAGCGTCCTCGCGGGGGGGCAGAGATACGCAGTATTTT.

The chain employs TRBV15 and TRBJ2-5; D is possibly TRBD2 (6 bases). V was trimmed by 5 bases and J by 1 base, leaving 20 bases between them. The CDR3 is made up of 17 amino acids. CDR1 and CDR2 from the germline V gene are LNHNV and YYDKDF (reference sequence). This CDR3 is CATSPESRAGSQETQYF. CDR3 bases: TGTGCCACCAGCCCCGAATCGAGAGCGGGCAGCCAAGAGACCCAGTACTTC.

This clonotype showed up just a few times. The chain is built from TRBV6-5 and TRBJ2-1; 9 bases line up with TRBD1. Per the germline V gene, CDR1 is MNHEY and CDR2 is SVGAGI. V was clipped by 5 bases and J by 7 bases; unmatched bases: 9. This CDR3 comprises 15 residues. The CDR3 loop reads CASSGTGLAINEQFF. The CDR3, as DNA: TGTGCCAGCAGTGGGACAGGGCTAGCCATAAATGAGCAGTTCTTC.

The chain recombines TRBV25-1 with TRBJ2-3; D gene uncertain. Germline V gene sequence: CDR1 MGHDK, CDR2 SYGVNS. The CDR3 has 12 residues. V lost 1 base, J lost 6 bases, and 5 bases lay in between. CDR3 bases: TGTGCCAGCAGTGAATTGGTGGATACGCAGTATTTT. Its protein product is CASSELVDTQYF.

The chain recombines TRBV6-5 with TRBJ2-1; D gene uncertain. The germline V gene has CDR1 MNHEY and CDR2 SVGAGI. The CDR3 runs to 13 residues. V gave up 7 bases and J gave up 4 bases, with 11 bases separating them. The CDR3 sequence is CASKKLVYNEQFF. For the CDR3, the DNA is TGTGCCAGCAAGAAACTGGTGTACAATGAGCAGTTCTTC.

The CDR3 sequence: CASIGTSFGDTQYF. The CDR3 DNA follows: TGTGCCAGCATAGGGACTAGCTTCGGAGATACGCAGTATTTT. The V gene is TRBV6-2 or TRBV6-3, the J gene TRBJ2-3; 9 bases match TRBD2. The CDR3 length is 14 residues. V shed 7 bases and J 5 bases; nucleotides not matched to a gene: 7. From germline, CDR1 is MNHEY and CDR2 SVGEGT.

The chain carries TRBV7-2 and TRBJ1-1; D unresolved. The CDR3 spans 13 residues. V lost 3 bases and J lost 6, with 11 bases in between. The V gene's germline CDR1 is SGHTA and CDR2 FQGNSA. The CDR3 here is CASSFSFGPEAFF. The CDR3 region has the DNA TGTGCCAGCAGCTTTAGTTTCGGCCCTGAAGCTTTCTTT.

Comments on this clonotype: A much more abundant neighbour one base away suggests this may be a read error. The chain joins TRBV9 to TRBJ1-2, with D unclear. The CDR3 sequence is 13 residues long. Germline CDR1 SGDLS, CDR2 YYNGEE. V was pared by 3 bases and J by 4 bases, with 10 bases between. CDR3 in amino acids: CASSGRDLYGYTF. Here the CDR3 DNA reads TGTGCCAGCAGCGGTAGGGATCTCTATGGCTACACCTTC. Supplemented by reference TRBV9 and TRBJ1-2, the full variable domain reads DSGVTQTPKHLITATGQRVTLRCSPRSGDLSVYWYQQSLDQGLQFLIQYYNGEERAKGNILERFSAQQFPDLHSELNLSSLELGDSALYFCASSGRDLYGYTFGSGTRLTVV.

This chain joins TRBV6-6 and TRBJ2-1; 9 nucleotides line up with TRBD1. V dropped 2 bases and J dropped 9; count of bases not matched to a gene: 8. CDR3 size: 15 residues. The V gene's germline CDR1 is MNHNY and CDR2 SVGAGI (reference sequence). The CDR3 is CASSYPRDRVAEQFF. The CDR3 nucleotides read TGTGCCAGCAGTTACCCCCGGGACAGGGTGGCTGAGCAGTTCTTC.

The J gene is TRBJ2-1, the V gene TRBV11-3, with TRBD2 matching 13 bases. Germline trimming cut 5 bases from V and 6 bases from J; bases unmatched to any gene: 7. The CDR3 length is 16 residues. Germline V gives CDR1 SGHNT, CDR2 YENEEA. For the CDR3, the DNA is TGTGCCAGCAGCCCTCGGGGACTAGCGGGACTCAATGAGCAGTTCTTC. Protein product: CASSPRGLAGLNEQFF.

The chain has TRBV6-2 or TRBV6-3 and TRBJ2-7; the D is unclear. V lost 0 bases, J lost 7 bases, and 10 bases lay in between. CDR3 size: 13 residues. The V gene's germline CDR1 is MNHEY and CDR2 SVGEGT. The CDR3 sequence: CASSYSSDGEQYF. CDR3 DNA sequence: TGTGCCAGCAGTTACTCGTCTGACGGGGAGCAGTACTTC.

This clonotype was seen a handful of times. The chain links TRBV20-1 to TRBJ2-3, with unresolved D. V gave up 5 bases and J gave up 2 bases, with 11 bases separating them. The germline V gene has CDR1 DFQATT and CDR2 SNEGSKA (reference sequence). The CDR3 loop spans 13 amino acids. The CDR3: CSAAILATDTQYF. CDR3 coding DNA: TGCAGTGCTGCTATATTAGCCACAGATACGCAGTATTTT.

The chain is built from TRBV10-3 and TRBJ2-1; TRBD2 might be the D (6 bases). Trimming took 2 bases from V and 10 from J, leaving 24 bases between them. The CDR3 is made up of 17 amino acids. CDR1 is ENHRY and CDR2 is SYGVKD in the germline V gene. In DNA form, the CDR3 reads TGTGCCATCAGTGAGCCGTGGCGGACTAAAATCCTCTTAGAGCAGTTCTTC. It translates to CAISEPWRTKILLEQFF.

The rearrangement links TRBV29-1 to TRBJ1-4; D is ambiguous. The CDR3 contains 11 residues. Germline-derived CDR1 and CDR2 are SQVTM and ANQGSEA. Trimming took 8 bases from V and 4 from J, leaving 8 bases between them. Here the CDR3 reads CSHSFNEKLFF. CDR3 DNA: TGCAGCCATTCCTTTAATGAAAAACTGTTTTTT. Supplemented by reference TRBV29-1 and TRBJ1-4, the full variable domain reads SAVISQKPSRDICQRGTSLTIQCQVDSQVTMMFWYRQQPGQSLTLIATANQGSEATYESGFVIDKFPISRPNLTFSTLTVSNMSPEDSSIYLCSHSFNEKLFFGSGTQLSVL.

This chain joins TRBV5-1 and TRBJ2-7; 10 nucleotides align to TRBD1. Unmatched junction bases numbered 9, after V lost 4 bases and J lost 2 bases. Germline lookup yields CDR1 SGHRS and CDR2 YFSETQ. The CDR3 sequence is 16 residues long. The CDR3 DNA reads TGCGCCAGCAGCCAGGGGACAGGGGCCTCAACCTACGAGCAGTACTTC. Protein product: CASSQGTGASTYEQYF.